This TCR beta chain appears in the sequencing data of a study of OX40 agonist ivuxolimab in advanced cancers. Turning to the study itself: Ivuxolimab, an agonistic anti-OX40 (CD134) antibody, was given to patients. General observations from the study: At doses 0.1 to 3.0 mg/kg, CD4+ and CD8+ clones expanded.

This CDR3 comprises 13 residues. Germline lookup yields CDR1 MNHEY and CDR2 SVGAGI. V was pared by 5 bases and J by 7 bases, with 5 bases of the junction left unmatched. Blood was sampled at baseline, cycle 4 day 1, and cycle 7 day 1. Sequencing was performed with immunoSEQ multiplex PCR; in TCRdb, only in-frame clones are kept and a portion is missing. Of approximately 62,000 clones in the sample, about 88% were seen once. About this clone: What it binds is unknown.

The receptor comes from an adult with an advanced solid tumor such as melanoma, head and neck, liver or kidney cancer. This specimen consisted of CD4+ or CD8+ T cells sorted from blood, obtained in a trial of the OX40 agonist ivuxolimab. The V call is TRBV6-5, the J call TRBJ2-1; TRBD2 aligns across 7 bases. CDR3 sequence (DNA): TGTGCCAGCAGTACGGGCGGGAGTAATGAGCAGTTCTTC. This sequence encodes CASSTGGSNEQFF.